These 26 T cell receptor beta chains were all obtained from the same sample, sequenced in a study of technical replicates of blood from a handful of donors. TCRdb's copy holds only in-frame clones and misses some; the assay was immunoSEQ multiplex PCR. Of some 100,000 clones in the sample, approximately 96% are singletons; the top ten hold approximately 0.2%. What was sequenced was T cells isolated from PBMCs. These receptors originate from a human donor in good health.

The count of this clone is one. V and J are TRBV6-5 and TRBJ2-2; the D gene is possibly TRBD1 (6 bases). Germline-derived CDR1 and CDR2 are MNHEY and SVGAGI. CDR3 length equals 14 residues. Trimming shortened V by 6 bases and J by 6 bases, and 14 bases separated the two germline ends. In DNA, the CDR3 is TGTGCCAGCAGGATGACAGGTGGTGCCGGGGAGCTGTTTTTT. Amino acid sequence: CASRMTGGAGELFF.

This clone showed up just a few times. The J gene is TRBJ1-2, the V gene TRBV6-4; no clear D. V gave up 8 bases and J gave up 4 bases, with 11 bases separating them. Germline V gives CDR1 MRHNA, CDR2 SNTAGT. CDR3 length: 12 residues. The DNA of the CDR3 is TGTGCCAGCGGAGAAGGTACCTATGGCTACACCTTC. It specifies CASGEGTYGYTF.

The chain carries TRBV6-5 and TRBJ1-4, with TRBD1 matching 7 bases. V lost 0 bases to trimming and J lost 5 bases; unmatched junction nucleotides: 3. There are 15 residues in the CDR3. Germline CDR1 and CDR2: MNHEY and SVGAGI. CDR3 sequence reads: CASSYSGTANEKLFF. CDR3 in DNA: TGTGCCAGCAGTTACTCAGGGACAGCAAATGAAAAACTGTTTTTT.

The DNA for the CDR3 is TGTGCCAGCAGTTTAACGCAGGGGAACACTGAAGCTTTCTTT. Protein product: CASSLTQGNTEAFF. The chain carries TRBV7-9 and TRBJ1-1, with D possibly matching TRBD1 (5 bases). The CDR3 contains 14 residues. V lost 6 bases and J 1 base, leaving 12 bases between the germline ends. Germline V CDR1 and CDR2: SEHNR, FQNEAQ (reference sequence).

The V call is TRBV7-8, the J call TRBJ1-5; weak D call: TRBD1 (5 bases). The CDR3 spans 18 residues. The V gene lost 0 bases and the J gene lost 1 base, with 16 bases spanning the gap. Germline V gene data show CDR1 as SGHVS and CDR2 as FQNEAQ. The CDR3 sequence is CASSLAGIRARSNQPQHF. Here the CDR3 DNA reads TGTGCCAGCAGCTTAGCGGGGATCAGGGCCAGGAGCAATCAGCCCCAGCATTTT.

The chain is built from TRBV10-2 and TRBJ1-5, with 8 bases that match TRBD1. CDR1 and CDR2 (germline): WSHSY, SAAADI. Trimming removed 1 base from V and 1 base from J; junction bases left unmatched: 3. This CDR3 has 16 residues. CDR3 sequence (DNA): TGCGCCAGCAGTGAGTGGACAGGGCAAAGCAATCAGCCCCAGCATTTT. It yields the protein CASSEWTGQSNQPQHF.

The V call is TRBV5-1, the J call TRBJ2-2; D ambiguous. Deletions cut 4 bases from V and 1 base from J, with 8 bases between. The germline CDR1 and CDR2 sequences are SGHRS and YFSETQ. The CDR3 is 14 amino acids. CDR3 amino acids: CASSLKQNTGELFF. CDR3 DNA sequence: TGCGCCAGCAGCCTCAAGCAGAACACCGGGGAGCTGTTTTTT.

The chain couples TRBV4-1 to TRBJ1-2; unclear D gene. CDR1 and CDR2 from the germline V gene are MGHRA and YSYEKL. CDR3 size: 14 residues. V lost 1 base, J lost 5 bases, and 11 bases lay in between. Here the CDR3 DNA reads TGCGCCAGCAGCCAAGTCGGGCGGGAGTATGGCTACACCTTC. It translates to CASSQVGREYGYTF.

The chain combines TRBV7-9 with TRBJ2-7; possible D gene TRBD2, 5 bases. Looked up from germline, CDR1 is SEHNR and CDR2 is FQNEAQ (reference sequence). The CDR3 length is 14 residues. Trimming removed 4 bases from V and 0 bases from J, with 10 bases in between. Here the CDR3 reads CASSSYTSSYEQYF. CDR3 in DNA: TGTGCCAGCAGCTCCTACACTAGCTCCTACGAGCAGTACTTC.

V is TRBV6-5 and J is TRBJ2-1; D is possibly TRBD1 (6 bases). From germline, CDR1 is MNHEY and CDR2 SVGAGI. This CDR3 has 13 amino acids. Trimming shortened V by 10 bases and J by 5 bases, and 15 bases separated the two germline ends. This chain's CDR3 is CANVSEGDNEQFF. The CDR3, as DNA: TGTGCCAACGTGTCTGAGGGGGACAATGAGCAGTTCTTC.

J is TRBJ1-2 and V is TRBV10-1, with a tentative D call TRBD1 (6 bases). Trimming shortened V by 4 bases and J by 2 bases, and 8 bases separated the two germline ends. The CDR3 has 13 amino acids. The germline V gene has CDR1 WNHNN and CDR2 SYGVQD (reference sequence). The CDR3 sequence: CASSADRNYGYTF. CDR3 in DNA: TGCGCCAGCAGTGCCGACAGGAACTATGGCTACACCTTC.

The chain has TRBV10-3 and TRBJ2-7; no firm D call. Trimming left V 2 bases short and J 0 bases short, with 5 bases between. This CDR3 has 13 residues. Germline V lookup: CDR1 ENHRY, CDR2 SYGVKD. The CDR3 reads CAISEESSYEQYF. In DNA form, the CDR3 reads TGTGCCATCAGTGAGGAGAGCTCCTACGAGCAGTACTTC.

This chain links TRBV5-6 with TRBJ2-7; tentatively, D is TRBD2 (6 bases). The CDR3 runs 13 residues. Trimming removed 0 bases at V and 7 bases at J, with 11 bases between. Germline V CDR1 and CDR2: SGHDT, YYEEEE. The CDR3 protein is CASSLAGSREQYF. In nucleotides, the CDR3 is TGTGCCAGCAGCTTGGCCGGGAGTAGGGAGCAGTACTTC.

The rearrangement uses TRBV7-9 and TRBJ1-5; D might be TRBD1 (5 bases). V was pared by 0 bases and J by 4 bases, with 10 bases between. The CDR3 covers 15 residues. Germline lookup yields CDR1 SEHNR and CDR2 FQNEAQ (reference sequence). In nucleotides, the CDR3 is TGTGCCAGCAGCTTAGCCGGACATCAAAATCAGCCCCAGCATTTT. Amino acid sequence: CASSLAGHQNQPQHF. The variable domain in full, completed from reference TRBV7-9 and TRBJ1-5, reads DTGVSQNPRHKITKRGQNVTFRCDPISEHNRLYWYRQTLGQGPEFLTYFQNEAQLEKSRLLSDRFSAERPKGSFSTLEIQRTEQGDSAMYLCASSLAGHQNQPQHFGDGTRLSIL.

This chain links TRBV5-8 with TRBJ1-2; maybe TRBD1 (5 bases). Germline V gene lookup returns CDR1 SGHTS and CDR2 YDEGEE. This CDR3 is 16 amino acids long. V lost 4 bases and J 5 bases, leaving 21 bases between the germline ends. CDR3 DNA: TGTGCCAGCAGCCCGGGGGGTGCAGTATGGTGGTATGGCTACACCTTC. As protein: CASSPGGAVWWYGYTF.

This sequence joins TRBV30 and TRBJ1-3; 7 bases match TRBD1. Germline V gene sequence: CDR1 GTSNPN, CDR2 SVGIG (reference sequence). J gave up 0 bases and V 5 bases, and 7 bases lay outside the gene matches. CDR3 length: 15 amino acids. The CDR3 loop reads CAWVDRAYSGNTIYF. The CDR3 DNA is TGTGCCTGGGTAGACAGGGCGTACTCTGGAAACACCATATATTTT. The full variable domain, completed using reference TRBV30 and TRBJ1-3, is SQTIHQWPATLVQPVGSPLSLECTVEGTSNPNLYWYRQAAGRGLQLLFYSVGIGQISSEVPQNLSASRPQDRQFILSSKKLLLSDSGFYLCAWVDRAYSGNTIYFGEGSWLTVV.

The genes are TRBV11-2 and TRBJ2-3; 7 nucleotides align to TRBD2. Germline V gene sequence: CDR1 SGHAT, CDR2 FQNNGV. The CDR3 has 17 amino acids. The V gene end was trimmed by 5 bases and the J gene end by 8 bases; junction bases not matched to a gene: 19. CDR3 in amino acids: CASSPIRPTTSVGTQYF. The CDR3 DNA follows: TGTGCCAGCAGCCCAATACGGCCCACTACTAGCGTGGGTACGCAGTATTTT.

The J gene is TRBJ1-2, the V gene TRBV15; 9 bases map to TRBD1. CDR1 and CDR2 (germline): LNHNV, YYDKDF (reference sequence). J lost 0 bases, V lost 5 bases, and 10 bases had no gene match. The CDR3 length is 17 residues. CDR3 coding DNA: TGTGCCACCAGCGCCCGGACAGGGGTAAAGACTAACTATGGCTACACCTTC. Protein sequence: CATSARTGVKTNYGYTF.

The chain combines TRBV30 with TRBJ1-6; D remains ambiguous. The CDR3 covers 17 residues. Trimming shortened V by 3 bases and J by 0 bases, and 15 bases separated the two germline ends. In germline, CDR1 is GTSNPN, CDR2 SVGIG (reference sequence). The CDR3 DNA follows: TGTGCCTGGAGGGGTCGCCTCGGAGGCTCCTATAATTCACCCCTCCACTTT. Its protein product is CAWRGRLGGSYNSPLHF. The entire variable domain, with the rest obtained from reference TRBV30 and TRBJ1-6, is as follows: SQTIHQWPATLVQPVGSPLSLECTVEGTSNPNLYWYRQAAGRGLQLLFYSVGIGQISSEVPQNLSASRPQDRQFILSSKKLLLSDSGFYLCAWRGRLGGSYNSPLHFGNGTRLTVT.

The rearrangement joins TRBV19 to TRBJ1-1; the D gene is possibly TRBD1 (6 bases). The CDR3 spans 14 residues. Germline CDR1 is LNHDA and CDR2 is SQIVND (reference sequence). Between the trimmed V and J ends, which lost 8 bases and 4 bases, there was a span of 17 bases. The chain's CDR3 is CASGVTGGTTEAFF. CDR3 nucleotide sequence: TGTGCCAGTGGAGTGACAGGTGGGACCACTGAAGCTTTCTTT.

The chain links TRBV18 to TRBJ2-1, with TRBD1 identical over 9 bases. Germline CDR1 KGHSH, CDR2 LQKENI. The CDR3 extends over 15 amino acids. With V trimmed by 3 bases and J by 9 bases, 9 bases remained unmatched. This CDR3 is CASSPRTGAAGEQFF. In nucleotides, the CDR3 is TGTGCCAGCTCACCGCGGACAGGGGCAGCAGGTGAGCAGTTCTTC.

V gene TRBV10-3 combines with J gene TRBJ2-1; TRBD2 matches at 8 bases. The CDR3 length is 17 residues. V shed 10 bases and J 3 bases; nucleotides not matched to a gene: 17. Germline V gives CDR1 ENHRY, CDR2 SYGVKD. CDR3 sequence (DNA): TGTGCCACAGGGGAGCGGGGGACCCTAACCGACTACAATGAGCAGTTCTTC. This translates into CATGERGTLTDYNEQFF.

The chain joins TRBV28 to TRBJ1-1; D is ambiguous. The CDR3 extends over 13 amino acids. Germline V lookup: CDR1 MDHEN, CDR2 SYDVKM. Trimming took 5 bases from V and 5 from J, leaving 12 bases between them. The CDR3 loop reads CASSPVVFTEAFF. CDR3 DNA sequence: TGTGCCAGCAGTCCCGTCGTTTTTACTGAAGCTTTCTTT.

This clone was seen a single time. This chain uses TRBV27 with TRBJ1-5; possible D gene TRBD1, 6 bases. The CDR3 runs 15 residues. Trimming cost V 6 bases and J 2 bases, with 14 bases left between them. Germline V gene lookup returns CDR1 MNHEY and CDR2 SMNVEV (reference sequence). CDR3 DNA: TGTGCCAGCAGGGGGACTACAGGGCGCAATCAGCCCCAGCATTTT. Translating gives CASRGTTGRNQPQHF.

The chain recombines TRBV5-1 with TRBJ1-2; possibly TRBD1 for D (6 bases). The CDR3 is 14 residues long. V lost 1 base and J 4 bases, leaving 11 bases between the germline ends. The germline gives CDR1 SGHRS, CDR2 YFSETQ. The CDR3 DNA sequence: TGCGCCAGCAGCTTGCGCGGGGGCGTCTATGGCTACACCTTC. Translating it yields CASSLRGGVYGYTF.

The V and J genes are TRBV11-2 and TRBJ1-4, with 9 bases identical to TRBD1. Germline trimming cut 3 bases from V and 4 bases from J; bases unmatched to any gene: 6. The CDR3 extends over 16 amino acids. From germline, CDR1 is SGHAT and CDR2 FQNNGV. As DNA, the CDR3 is TGTGCCAGCAGCTTTCCGCGGACAGGGGTTAATGAAAAACTGTTTTTT. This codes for CASSFPRTGVNEKLFF.